Listed below are T cell receptor beta chains from one sample, sequenced in a study of vaccination effects on CD4 cells after COVID-19. These TCRs' antigens remain unknown. Sequenced by immunoSEQ multiplex PCR; TCRdb stores in-frame clones only, minus some. The data show fewer than 75,000 clones, with around 85% seen just once and 2% to 3% held by the top ten. The material was CD4+ T cells from PBMCs cultured without peptide, obtained after COVID-19 vaccination. The receptors here all came from a human donor who received a COVID-19 vaccine. Both conserved end residues are part of each CDR3. D genes are given only for firm matches. Rows give clone size only sometimes, using once, few, many, or a class for an expanded clone.

size	D	V	J	CDR3	DNA
.	.	TRBV6-4	TRBJ2-3	CASRQSGTDTQYF	TGTGCCAGCCGACAGTCGGGCACAGATACGCAGTATTTT
.	.	TRBV6-1	TRBJ1-3	CASSEGTDWVRNTIYF	TGTGCCAGCAGTGAAGGGACTGACTGGGTCCGAAACACCATATATTTT
few	.	TRBV4-1	TRBJ1-2	CASSRDSNYGYTF	TGCGCCAGCAGTCGCGACAGCAACTATGGCTACACCTTC
.	TRBD2	TRBV29-1	TRBJ2-5	CSGLGGLAGGMKETQYF	TGCAGCGGACTAGGGGGACTAGCGGGGGGGATGAAAGAGACCCAGTACTTC
few	.	TRBV27	TRBJ1-5	CASSLQGGNQPQHF	TGTGCCAGCAGTCTCCAGGGAGGGAATCAGCCCCAGCATTTT
.	.	TRBV5-4	TRBJ2-1	CASSPMWGATGNEQFF	TGTGCCAGCAGCCCCATGTGGGGAGCCACGGGGAATGAGCAGTTCTTC
.	.	TRBV10-2	TRBJ2-2	CASNNIGTGELFF	TGCGCCAGCAATAACATAGGAACCGGGGAGCTGTTTTTT
.	.	TRBV24-1	TRBJ2-2	CATRGTGTLSTGELFF	TGTGCCACCAGAGGAACCGGGACTCTAAGTACCGGGGAGCTGTTTTTT
.	.	TRBV6-6	TRBJ1-2	CASSYGVGANYGYTF	TGTGCCAGCAGTTACGGGGTCGGAGCTAACTATGGCTACACCTTC
once	.	TRBV5-1	TRBJ1-1	CASTTEAGREAFF	TGCGCCAGCACCACGGAAGCAGGCCGTGAAGCTTTCTTT
once	TRBD1	TRBV19	TRBJ1-2	CASQTGDGYGYTF	TGTGCCAGCCAGACAGGGGACGGGTATGGCTACACCTTC
.	.	TRBV2	TRBJ1-6	CASRGDGSGTPLHF	TGTGCCAGCAGGGGGGACGGGTCGGGGACACCCCTCCACTTT
.	.	TRBV9	TRBJ2-1	CASSPGTPSSYNEQFF	TGTGCCAGCAGCCCCGGGACCCCGAGCTCCTACAATGAGCAGTTCTTC
.	TRBD1	TRBV27	TRBJ1-2	CASSDYPLGQYLGYTF	TGTGCCAGCAGTGACTACCCGCTGGGACAGTATCTTGGCTACACCTTC
.	TRBD2	TRBV6-5	TRBJ2-5	CASRMTSLQETQYF	TGTGCCAGCAGAATGACTAGCCTCCAAGAGACCCAGTACTTC
.	.	TRBV2	TRBJ2-6	CASSEYASGGFGANVLTF	TGTGCCAGCAGTGAATACGCCTCGGGGGGCTTTGGGGCCAACGTCCTGACTTTC
.	TRBD1	TRBV19	TRBJ2-2	CASRTGAPNTGELFF	TGTGCCAGTCGGACAGGGGCCCCGAACACCGGGGAGCTGTTTTTT
.	TRBD1	TRBV18	TRBJ2-5	CASSPFVPGQGPQETQYF	TGTGCCAGCTCACCATTTGTCCCGGGACAGGGGCCCCAAGAGACCCAGTACTTC
.	.	TRBV30	TRBJ1-2	CAWSVTGGWGYGYTF	TGTGCCTGGAGTGTAACTGGAGGGTGGGGCTATGGCTACACCTTC
.	.	TRBV2	TRBJ1-2	CASRAETGYGYTF	TGTGCCAGCAGAGCTGAGACGGGCTATGGCTACACCTTC
.	TRBD1	TRBV6-1	TRBJ1-5	CASSDDRTGSVPQHF	TGTGCCAGCAGTGATGATCGGACAGGGAGCGTGCCCCAGCATTTT
.	.	TRBV2	TRBJ1-2	CASSIIAGYTF	TGTGCCAGCAGCATCATCGCTGGCTACACCTTC
.	.	TRBV4-1	TRBJ2-3	CASSRSGTTVLDTQYF	TGCGCCAGCAGCCGGAGCGGGACAACAGTACTGGATACGCAGTATTTT
once	TRBD1	TRBV4-1	TRBJ2-5	CASSPTGVGQTQYF	TGCGCCAGCAGCCCTACAGGGGTGGGGCAGACCCAGTACTTC
.	.	TRBV28	TRBJ1-1	CASSLEQRNTEAFF	TGTGCCAGCAGTTTAGAACAGCGGAACACTGAAGCTTTCTTT
.	TRBD1	TRBV5-4	TRBJ2-3	CASSPRDSYNTDTQYF	TGTGCCAGCAGCCCGAGGGACAGCTACAACACAGATACGCAGTATTTT
.	.	TRBV5-1	TRBJ2-5	CASSLDRTQETQYF	TGCGCCAGCAGCTTAGACAGAACACAAGAGACCCAGTACTTC
.	.	TRBV5-1	TRBJ1-2	CASSLESLSYGYTF	TGCGCCAGCAGCTTGGAAAGCCTTTCCTATGGCTACACCTTC
.	.	TRBV7-8	TRBJ2-1	CASSLRGANSINEQFF	TGTGCCAGCAGCTTAAGAGGGGCTAACTCTATCAATGAGCAGTTCTTC
.	TRBD2	TRBV3-1/TRBV3-2	TRBJ2-1	CASSQEISGEGWNEQFF	TGTGCCAGCAGCCAAGAAATTAGCGGGGAGGGATGGAATGAGCAGTTCTTC
few	.	TRBV5-5	TRBJ1-6	CASSLEENSPLHF	TGTGCCAGCAGCTTGGAGGAGAATTCACCCCTCCACTTT
.	TRBD1	TRBV27	TRBJ1-5	CASSRQGDSNQPQHF	TGTGCCAGCAGCCGACAGGGGGATAGCAATCAGCCCCAGCATTTT
.	TRBD1	TRBV2	TRBJ1-2	CASRGDSYGYTF	TGTGCCAGCAGGGGGGACAGCTATGGCTACACCTTC
.	.	TRBV24-1	TRBJ2-3	CATSDRPGTGGTDTQYF	TGTGCCACCAGTGATCGGCCCGGGACTGGCGGGACAGATACGCAGTATTTT
.	.	TRBV5-5	TRBJ1-1	CASPRGLTENTEAFF	TGTGCCAGCCCCCGGGGACTGACAGAGAACACTGAAGCTTTCTTT
.	TRBD1	TRBV5-1	TRBJ1-2	CASSLGGQGANYGYTF	TGCGCCAGCAGCTTGGGCGGACAGGGGGCCAACTATGGCTACACCTTC
.	.	TRBV28	TRBJ1-4	CASSRWGEGEKLFF	TGTGCCAGCAGCCGGTGGGGCGAGGGGGAAAAACTGTTTTTT
once	TRBD1	TRBV7-2	TRBJ1-1	CASSRDREVAEAFF	TGTGCCAGCAGCCGCGACAGGGAAGTAGCTGAAGCTTTCTTT
.	.	TRBV20-1	TRBJ1-1	CSASNGVKAFF	TGCAGTGCTAGTAATGGGGTGAAAGCTTTCTTT
.	.	TRBV29-1	TRBJ2-5	CSVDRDTQETQYF	TGCAGCGTTGATAGGGACACGCAAGAGACCCAGTACTTC
.	.	TRBV25-1	TRBJ2-3	CASSVALSLTDTQYF	TGTGCCAGCAGTGTGGCATTGTCCCTGACAGATACGCAGTATTTT
.	.	TRBV19	TRBJ1-5	CASSTGFNQPQHF	TGTGCCAGTAGTACAGGGTTCAATCAGCCCCAGCATTTT
.	.	TRBV9	TRBJ2-2	CASSVATSSHTGELFF	TGTGCCAGCAGCGTAGCCACTAGCTCCCACACCGGGGAGCTGTTTTTT
.	.	TRBV6-5	TRBJ1-6	CASSPRVSDSPLHF	TGTGCCAGCAGTCCCAGGGTTAGTGATTCACCCCTCCACTTT
once	TRBD1	TRBV6-5	TRBJ1-2	CASRTTGNYGYTF	TGTGCCAGCAGGACGACAGGGAACTATGGCTACACCTTC
.	TRBD1	TRBV7-2	TRBJ2-3	CASSLIGQGTSDTQYF	TGTGCCAGCAGCTTAATAGGACAGGGTACCTCAGATACGCAGTATTTT
once	.	TRBV9	TRBJ2-5	CASSKGGKQETQYF	TGTGCCAGCAGCAAAGGGGGGAAACAAGAGACCCAGTACTTC
.	.	TRBV19	TRBJ1-6	CASGVTPAAPLHF	TGTGCCAGTGGGGTAACCCCGGCGGCACCCCTCCACTTT
.	TRBD1	TRBV2	TRBJ2-2	CASSDVRGYGELFF	TGTGCCAGCAGTGACGTCAGGGGGTACGGGGAGCTGTTTTTT
.	.	TRBV4-1	TRBJ2-2	CASSPLPGQPRDTGELFF	TGCGCCAGCAGCCCACTACCCGGGCAGCCTAGGGACACCGGGGAGCTGTTTTTT
once	.	TRBV4-2	TRBJ2-5	CASSQETRVGGTQYF	TGTGCCAGCAGCCAAGAAACGCGGGTTGGGGGGACCCAGTACTTC
.	.	TRBV6-5	TRBJ2-3	CASRTGTSTDTQYF	TGTGCCAGCAGAACAGGGACTAGCACAGATACGCAGTATTTT